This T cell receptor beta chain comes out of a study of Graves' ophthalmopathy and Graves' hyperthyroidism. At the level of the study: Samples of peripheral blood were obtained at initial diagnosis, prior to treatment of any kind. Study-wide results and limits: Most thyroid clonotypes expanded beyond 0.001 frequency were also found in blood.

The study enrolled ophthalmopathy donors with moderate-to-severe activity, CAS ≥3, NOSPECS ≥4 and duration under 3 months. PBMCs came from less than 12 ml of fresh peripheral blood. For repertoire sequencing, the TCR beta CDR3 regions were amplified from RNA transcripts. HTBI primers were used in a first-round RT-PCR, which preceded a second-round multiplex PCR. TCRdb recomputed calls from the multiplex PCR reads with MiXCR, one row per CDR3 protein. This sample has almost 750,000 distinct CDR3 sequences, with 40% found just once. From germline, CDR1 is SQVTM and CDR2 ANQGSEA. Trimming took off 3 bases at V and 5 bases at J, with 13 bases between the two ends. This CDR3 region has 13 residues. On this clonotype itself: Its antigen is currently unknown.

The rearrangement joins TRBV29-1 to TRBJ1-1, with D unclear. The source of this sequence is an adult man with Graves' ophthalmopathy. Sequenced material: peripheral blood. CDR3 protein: CSVDQDLGTEAFF. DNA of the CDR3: TGCAGCGTTGACCAGGATCTAGGGACTGAAGCTTTCTTT.